The 5 T cell receptor beta chains presented below share a single source sample, sequenced in a study of T cells in localized non-small cell lung cancer. Measured with immunoSEQ multiplex PCR; TCRdb has only the in-frame clones, and not every one. This sample has around 35,000 clones, with approximately 88% found just once. Sample: peripheral blood, taken before any cancer treatment. The receptors shown here come from a woman aged 35-75 years with stage I lung adenocarcinoma.

This chain connects TRBV5-1 to TRBJ2-1; 9 bases fit TRBD1. The CDR3 covers 15 residues. Germline V gene data show CDR1 as SGHRS and CDR2 as YFSETQ. The trim removed 7 bases at V and 4 bases at J, leaving 9 bases unmatched. The CDR3 DNA is TGCGCCAGCGGACCGGGACAGGGCTTTTACAATGAGCAGTTCTTC. It codes for CASGPGQGFYNEQFF.

The chain has TRBV7-2 and TRBJ1-1; D not certain. The germline gives CDR1 SGHTA, CDR2 FQGNSA. This CDR3 is built from 13 residues. V was trimmed by 5 bases and J by 3 bases, leaving 10 bases between them. The CDR3: CASSQDGYTEAFF. DNA for the CDR3: TGTGCCAGCAGCCAAGACGGCTACACTGAAGCTTTCTTT.

The rearrangement links TRBV27 to TRBJ1-4; no definite D call. V lost 3 bases and J 8 bases, leaving 13 bases between the germline ends. This CDR3 is 14 amino acids long. CDR1 is MNHEY, CDR2 SMNVEV, per germline (reference sequence). The CDR3 loop is CASSLSGEGEKLFF. CDR3 sequence (DNA): TGTGCCAGCAGTTTGTCTGGGGAGGGAGAAAAACTGTTTTTT. Looking up the rest from reference TRBV27 and TRBJ1-4 gives the full variable domain: EAQVTQNPRYLITVTGKKLTVTCSQNMNHEYMSWYRQDPGLGLRQIYYSMNVEVTDKGDVPEGYKVSRKEKRNFPLILESPSPNQTSLYFCASSLSGEGEKLFFGSGTQLSVL.

The genes are TRBV11-2 and TRBJ1-2; 9 bases are a match to TRBD1. Germline V gene data show CDR1 as SGHAT and CDR2 as FQNNGV. The CDR3 contains 14 residues. Trimming removed 4 bases from V and 4 bases from J; junction bases left unmatched: 4. The chain's CDR3 is CASSSGQGVYGYTF. In DNA form, the CDR3 reads TGTGCCAGCAGCTCGGGACAGGGTGTCTATGGCTACACCTTC. Full variable domain (rest looked up from reference TRBV11-2 and TRBJ1-2): EAGVAQSPRYKIIEKRQSVAFWCNPISGHATLYWYQQILGQGPKLLIQFQNNGVVDDSQLPKDRFSAERLKGVDSTLKIQPAKLEDSAVYLCASSSGQGVYGYTFGSGTRLTVV.

The chain is built from TRBV5-4 and TRBJ2-3; 15 nucleotides match TRBD2. Germline V gene data show CDR1 as SGHNT and CDR2 as YYREEE (reference sequence). J was trimmed by 4 bases and V by 4 bases; bases with no gene match: 1. The CDR3 consists of 15 residues. The CDR3 bases are TGTGCCAGCAGCCGGACTAGCGGGGGGGCAGATACGCAGTATTTT. Its protein is CASSRTSGGADTQYF.